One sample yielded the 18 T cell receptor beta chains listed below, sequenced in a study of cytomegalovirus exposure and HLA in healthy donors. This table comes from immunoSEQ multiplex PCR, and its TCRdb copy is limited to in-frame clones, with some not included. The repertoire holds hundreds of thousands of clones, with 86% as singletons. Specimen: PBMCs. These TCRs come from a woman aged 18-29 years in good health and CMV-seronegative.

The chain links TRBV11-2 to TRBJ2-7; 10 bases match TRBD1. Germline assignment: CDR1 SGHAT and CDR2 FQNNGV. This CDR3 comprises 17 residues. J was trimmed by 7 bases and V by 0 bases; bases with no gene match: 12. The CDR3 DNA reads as TGTGCCAGCAGCTTAGACTCCGTGACAGGGGGCGAGTGGGAGCAGTACTTC. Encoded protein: CASSLDSVTGGEWEQYF.

CDR3 loop: CASSPTSGTSYEQYF. The CDR3 region has the DNA TGTGCCAGCAGCCCGACTAGCGGGACTTCCTACGAGCAGTACTTC. This chain joins TRBV9 and TRBJ2-7, with 11 positions matching TRBD2. The CDR3 length is 15 residues. The germline V gene encodes CDR1 SGDLS and CDR2 YYNGEE. Unmatched junction bases numbered 4, after V lost 4 bases and J lost 1 base.

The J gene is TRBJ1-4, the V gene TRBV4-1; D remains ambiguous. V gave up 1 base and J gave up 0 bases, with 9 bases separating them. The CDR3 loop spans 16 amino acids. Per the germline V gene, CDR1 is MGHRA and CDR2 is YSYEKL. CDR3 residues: CASSQGAGATNEKLFF. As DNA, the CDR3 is TGCGCCAGCAGCCAAGGGGCGGGAGCAACTAATGAAAAACTGTTTTTT.

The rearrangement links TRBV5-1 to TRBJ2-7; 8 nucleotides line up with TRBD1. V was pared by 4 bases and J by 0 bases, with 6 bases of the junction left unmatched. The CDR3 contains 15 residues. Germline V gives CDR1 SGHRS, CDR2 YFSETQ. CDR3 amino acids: CASSPGQVNSYEQYF. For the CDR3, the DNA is TGCGCCAGCAGCCCGGGACAGGTGAACTCCTACGAGCAGTACTTC.

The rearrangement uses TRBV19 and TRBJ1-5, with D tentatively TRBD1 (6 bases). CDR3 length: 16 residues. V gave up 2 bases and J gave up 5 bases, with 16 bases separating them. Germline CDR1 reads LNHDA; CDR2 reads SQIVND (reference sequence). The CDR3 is CASSISGRGGYQPQHF. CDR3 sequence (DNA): TGTGCCAGTAGTATAAGCGGCAGGGGAGGGTATCAGCCCCAGCATTTT.

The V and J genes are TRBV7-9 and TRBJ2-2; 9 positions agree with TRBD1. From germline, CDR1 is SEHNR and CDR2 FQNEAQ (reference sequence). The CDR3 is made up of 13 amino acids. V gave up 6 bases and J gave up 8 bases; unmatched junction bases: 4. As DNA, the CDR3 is TGTGCCAGCAGGACAGGGGGAGCGGGGGAGCTGTTTTTT. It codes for CASRTGGAGELFF. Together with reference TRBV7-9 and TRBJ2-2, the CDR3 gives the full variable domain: DTGVSQNPRHKITKRGQNVTFRCDPISEHNRLYWYRQTLGQGPEFLTYFQNEAQLEKSRLLSDRFSAERPKGSFSTLEIQRTEQGDSAMYLCASRTGGAGELFFGEGSRLTVL.

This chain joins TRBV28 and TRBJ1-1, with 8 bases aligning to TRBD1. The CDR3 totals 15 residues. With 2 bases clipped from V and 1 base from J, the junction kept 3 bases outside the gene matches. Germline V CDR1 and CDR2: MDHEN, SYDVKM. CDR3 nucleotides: TGTGCCAGCAGTTTAAGTGGACAGGGGAACACTGAAGCTTTCTTT. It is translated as CASSLSGQGNTEAFF.

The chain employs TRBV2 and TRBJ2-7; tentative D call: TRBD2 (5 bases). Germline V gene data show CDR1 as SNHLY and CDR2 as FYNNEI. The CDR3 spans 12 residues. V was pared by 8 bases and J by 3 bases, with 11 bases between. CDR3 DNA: TGTGCCAGCCGGGATAGGGTCTACGAGCAGTACTTC. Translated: CASRDRVYEQYF.

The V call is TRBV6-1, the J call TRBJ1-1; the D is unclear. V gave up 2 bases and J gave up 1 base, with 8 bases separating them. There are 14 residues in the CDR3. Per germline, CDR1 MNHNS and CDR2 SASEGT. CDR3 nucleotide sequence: TGTGCCAGCAGTGAAAACGGGGAGAACACTGAAGCTTTCTTT. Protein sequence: CASSENGENTEAFF.

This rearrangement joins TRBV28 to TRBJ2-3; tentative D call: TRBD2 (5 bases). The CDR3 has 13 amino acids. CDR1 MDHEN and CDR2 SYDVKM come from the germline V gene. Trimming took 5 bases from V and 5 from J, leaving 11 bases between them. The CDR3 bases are TGTGCCAGCAGTCTGGACTCGAGAGATACGCAGTATTTT. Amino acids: CASSLDSRDTQYF.

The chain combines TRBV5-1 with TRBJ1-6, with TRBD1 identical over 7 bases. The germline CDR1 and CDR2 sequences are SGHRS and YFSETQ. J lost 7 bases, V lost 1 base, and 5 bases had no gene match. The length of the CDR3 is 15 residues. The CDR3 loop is CASSLTGQSNSPLHF. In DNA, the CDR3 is TGCGCCAGCAGCTTGACGGGACAGTCGAATTCACCCCTCCACTTT.

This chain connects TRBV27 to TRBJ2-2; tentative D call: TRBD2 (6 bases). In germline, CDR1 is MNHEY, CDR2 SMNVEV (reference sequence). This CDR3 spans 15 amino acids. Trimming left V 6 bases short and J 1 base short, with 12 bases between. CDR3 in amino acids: CASRAGGENTGELFF. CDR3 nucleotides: TGTGCCAGCAGAGCCGGAGGGGAGAACACCGGGGAGCTGTTTTTT.

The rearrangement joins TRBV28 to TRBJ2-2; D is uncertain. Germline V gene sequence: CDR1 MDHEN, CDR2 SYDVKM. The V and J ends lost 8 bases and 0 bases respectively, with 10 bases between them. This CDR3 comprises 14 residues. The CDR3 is CASSGFPNTGELFF. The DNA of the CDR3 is TGTGCCAGCTCCGGTTTTCCGAACACCGGGGAGCTGTTTTTT. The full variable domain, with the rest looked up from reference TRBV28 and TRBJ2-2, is DVKVTQSSRYLVKRTGEKVFLECVQDMDHENMFWYRQDPGLGLRLIYFSYDVKMKEKGDIPEGYSVSREKKERFSLILESASTNQTSMYLCASSGFPNTGELFFGEGSRLTVL.

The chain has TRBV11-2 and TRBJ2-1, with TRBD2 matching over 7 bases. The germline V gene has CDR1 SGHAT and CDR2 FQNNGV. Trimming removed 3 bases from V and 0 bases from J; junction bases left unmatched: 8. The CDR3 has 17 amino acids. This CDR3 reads CASSFRPERGSYNEQFF. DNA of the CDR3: TGTGCCAGCAGCTTCAGACCAGAGCGGGGCTCCTACAATGAGCAGTTCTTC.

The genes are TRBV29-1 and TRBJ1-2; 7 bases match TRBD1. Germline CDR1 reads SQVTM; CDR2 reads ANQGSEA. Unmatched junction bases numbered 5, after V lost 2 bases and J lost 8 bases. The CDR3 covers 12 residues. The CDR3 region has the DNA TGCAGCGTTGAACAGGGGGACGGCGGCTACACCTTC. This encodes CSVEQGDGGYTF.

CDR3 bases: TGCGCCAGTACCCAGGGTGGCCCCGGGGAGCTGTTTTTT. Amino acid sequence: CASTQGGPGELFF. The V and J genes are TRBV10-1 and TRBJ2-2; D possibly corresponds to TRBD1 (5 bases). CDR1 is WNHNN and CDR2 is SYGVQD in the germline V gene (reference sequence). V gave up 9 bases and J gave up 6 bases, with 14 bases separating them. The CDR3 length is 13 residues.

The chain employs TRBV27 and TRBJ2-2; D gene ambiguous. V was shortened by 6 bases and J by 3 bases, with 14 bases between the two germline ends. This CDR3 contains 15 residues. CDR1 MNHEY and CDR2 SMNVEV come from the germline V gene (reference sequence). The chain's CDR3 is CASSPVGPDTGELFF. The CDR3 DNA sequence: TGTGCCAGCAGCCCGGTTGGGCCAGACACCGGGGAGCTGTTTTTT.

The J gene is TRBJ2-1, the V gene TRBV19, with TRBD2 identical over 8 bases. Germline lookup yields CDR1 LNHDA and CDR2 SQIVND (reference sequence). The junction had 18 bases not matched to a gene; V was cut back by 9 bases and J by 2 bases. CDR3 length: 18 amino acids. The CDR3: CASSNHPGVAGTYNEQFF. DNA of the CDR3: TGTGCCAGCTCCAACCACCCCGGAGTAGCGGGGACCTACAATGAGCAGTTCTTC.